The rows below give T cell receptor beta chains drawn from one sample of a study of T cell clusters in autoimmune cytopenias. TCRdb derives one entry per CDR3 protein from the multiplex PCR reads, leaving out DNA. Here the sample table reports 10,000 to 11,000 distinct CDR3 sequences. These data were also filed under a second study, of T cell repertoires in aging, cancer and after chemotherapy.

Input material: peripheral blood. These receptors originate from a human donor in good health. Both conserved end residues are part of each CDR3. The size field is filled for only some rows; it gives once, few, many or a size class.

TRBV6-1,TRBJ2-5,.,CASSRWTPPLGETQYF
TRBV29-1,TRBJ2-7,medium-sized,CSVQSGYSYEQYF
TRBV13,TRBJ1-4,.,CASSSGQGLEKLFF
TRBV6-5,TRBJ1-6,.,CATRRSDGLDNSPLHF
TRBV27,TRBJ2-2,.,CASSFGGPGELFF
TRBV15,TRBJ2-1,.,CATSSGEESWVGEQFF
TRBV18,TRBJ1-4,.,CASSPLGEKLFF
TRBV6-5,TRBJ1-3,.,CASSLTSPTSGNTIYF
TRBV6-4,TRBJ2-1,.,CASSLLGGEQFF
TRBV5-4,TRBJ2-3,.,CASSLAGGGPGDTQYF
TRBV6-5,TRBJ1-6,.,CASSYRVYNSPLHF
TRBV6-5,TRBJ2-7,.,CASSEARGGDEKYF
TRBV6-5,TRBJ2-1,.,CASTTDRERSSYNEQFF
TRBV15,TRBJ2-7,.,CATSRPITGDDEQYF
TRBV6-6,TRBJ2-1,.,CASSDGRTGGNEQFF
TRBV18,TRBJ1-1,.,CASSPPVATGGEAFF
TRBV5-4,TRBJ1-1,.,CASSSIEVNTEAFF
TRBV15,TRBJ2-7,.,CATNTGGSDYEQYF
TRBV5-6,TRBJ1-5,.,CASSFWGYGNQPQHF
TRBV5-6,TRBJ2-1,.,CASSFGAGDRNEQFF
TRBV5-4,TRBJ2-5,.,CASSLAWWGQETQYF
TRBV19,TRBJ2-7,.,CASSRDPSSYEQYF
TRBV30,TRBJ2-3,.,CAWSYPTGTDTQYF
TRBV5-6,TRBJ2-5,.,CASSLELASETQYF
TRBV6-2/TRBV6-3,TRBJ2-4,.,CASRADSKDIQYF
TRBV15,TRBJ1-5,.,CATSPASGVQPQHF
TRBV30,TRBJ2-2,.,CAWTVSTGELFF
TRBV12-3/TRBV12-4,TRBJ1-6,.,CASSFSGSGQLYRSPLHF
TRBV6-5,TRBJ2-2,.,CASSYPQGGTGELFF
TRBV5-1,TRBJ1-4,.,CASSLGGGLEKLFF
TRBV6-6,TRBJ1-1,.,CASTKERSTEAFF
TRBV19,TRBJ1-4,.,CASSTNRGPNEKLFF
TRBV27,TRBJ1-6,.,CASSAPWDNSPLHF
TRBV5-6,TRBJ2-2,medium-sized,CASSPGLGHTGELFF
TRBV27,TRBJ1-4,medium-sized,CASSSKPYEKLFF
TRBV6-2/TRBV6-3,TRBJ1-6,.,CASSWTGENSPLHF
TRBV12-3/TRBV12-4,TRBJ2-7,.,CASSFQAGGPYEQYF
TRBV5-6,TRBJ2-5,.,CASSRPGGNQETQYF
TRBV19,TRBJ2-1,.,CASSKQTGSHNEQFF
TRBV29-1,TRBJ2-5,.,CSAGGQETQYF
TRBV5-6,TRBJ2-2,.,CASSSLLGELFF
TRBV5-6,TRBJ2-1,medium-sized,CASSPAGGLEQFF
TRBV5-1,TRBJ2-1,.,CASSLRDRGPSYNEQFF
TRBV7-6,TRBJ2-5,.,CASSSTGALWETQYF
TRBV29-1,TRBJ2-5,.,CSDHGRDRGRKETQYF
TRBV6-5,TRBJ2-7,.,CASRSGYPYEQYF
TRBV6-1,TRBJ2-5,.,CASRLTSAAWETQYF
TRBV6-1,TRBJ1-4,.,CASSVWGGHEKLFF
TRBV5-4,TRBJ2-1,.,CASSSPGISYNEQFF
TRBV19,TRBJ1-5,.,CASCDRGQPQHF
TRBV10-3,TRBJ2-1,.,CAITAGEREWGNEQFF
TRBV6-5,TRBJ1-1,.,CASSLWGRAENTEAFF
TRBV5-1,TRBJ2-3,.,CASSFFAGGLTDTQYF
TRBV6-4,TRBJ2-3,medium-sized,CASSGEASTDTQYF
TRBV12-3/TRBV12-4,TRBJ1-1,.,CASSLMGNTEAFF
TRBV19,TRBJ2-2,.,CASSDPMAGITNTGELFF
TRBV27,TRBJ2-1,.,CASSSPTRNSYNEQFF
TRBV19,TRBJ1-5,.,CASSIGDFSNQPQHF